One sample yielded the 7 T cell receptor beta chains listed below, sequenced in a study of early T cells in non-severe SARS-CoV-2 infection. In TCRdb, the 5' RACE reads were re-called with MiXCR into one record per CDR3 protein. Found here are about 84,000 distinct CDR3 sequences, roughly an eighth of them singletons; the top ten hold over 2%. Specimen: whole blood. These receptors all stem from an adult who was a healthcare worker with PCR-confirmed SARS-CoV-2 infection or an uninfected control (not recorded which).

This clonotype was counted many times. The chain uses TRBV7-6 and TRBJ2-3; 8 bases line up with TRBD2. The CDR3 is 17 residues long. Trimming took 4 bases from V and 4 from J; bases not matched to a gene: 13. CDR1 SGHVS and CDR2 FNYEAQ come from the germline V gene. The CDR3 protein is CASSSPTGTRGADTQYF. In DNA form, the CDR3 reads TGTGCCAGCAGCTCCCCAACCGGGACTAGAGGGGCAGATACGCAGTATTTT.

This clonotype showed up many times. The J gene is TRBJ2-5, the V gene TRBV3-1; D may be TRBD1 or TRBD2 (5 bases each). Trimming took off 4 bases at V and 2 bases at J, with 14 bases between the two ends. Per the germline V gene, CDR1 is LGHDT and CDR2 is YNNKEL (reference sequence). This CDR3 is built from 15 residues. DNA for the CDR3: TGTGCCAGCAGCCGCGAGGGGACCACACAAGAGACCCAGTACTTC. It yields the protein CASSREGTTQETQYF.

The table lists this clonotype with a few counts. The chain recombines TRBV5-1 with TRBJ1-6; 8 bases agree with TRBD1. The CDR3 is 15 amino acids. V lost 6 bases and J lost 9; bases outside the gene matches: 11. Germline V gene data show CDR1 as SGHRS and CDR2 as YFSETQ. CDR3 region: CASTLIGQGVSPLHF. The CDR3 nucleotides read TGCGCCAGCACCTTAATTGGACAGGGTGTTTCACCCCTCCACTTT.

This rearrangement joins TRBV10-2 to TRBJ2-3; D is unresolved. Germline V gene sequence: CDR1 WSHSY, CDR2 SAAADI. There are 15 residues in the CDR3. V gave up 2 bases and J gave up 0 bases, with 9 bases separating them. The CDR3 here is CASSEVGRSTDTQYF. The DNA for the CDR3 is TGCGCCAGCAGTGAGGTTGGCAGAAGCACAGATACGCAGTATTTT.

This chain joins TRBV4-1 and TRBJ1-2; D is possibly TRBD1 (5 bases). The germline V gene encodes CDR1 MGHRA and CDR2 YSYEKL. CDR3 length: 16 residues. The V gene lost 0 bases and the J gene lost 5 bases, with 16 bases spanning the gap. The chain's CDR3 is CASSQEAGRVVYGYTF. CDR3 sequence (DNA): TGCGCCAGCAGCCAAGAGGCAGGGAGAGTGGTTTATGGCTACACCTTC.

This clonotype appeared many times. CDR3 nucleotides: TGTGCCAGCAGCTTAAAACGCGGTCTGGCCCAGTACTTC. This translates into CASSLKRGLAQYF. The chain joins TRBV7-6 to TRBJ2-5; no reliable D call. V shed 2 bases and J shed 9 bases, with 13 bases lying between them. CDR1 SGHVS and CDR2 FNYEAQ come from the germline V gene. This CDR3 contains 13 residues.

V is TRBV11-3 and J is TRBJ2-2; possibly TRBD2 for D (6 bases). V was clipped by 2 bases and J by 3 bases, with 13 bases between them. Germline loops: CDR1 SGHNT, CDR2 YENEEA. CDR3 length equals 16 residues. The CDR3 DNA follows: TGTGCCAGCAGCTTAATCTCAACTAGCTACACCGGGGAGCTGTTTTTT. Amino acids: CASSLISTSYTGELFF.